The 6 T cell receptor beta chains presented below share a single source sample, sequenced in a study of cytomegalovirus exposure and HLA in healthy donors. Vbeta (60) and Jbeta (13) primers were used in the PCR. Data came from immunoSEQ multiplex PCR; TCRdb stores just in-frame clones and leaves some out. The data contain tens of thousands of clones, about 67% of them singletons. The source material was PBMCs. The receptors come from a man in his thirties or forties in good health and CMV-seronegative.

The chain carries TRBV4-1 and TRBJ1-1; 8 nucleotides agree with TRBD1. Per the germline V gene, CDR1 is MGHRA and CDR2 is YSYEKL. Trimming cost V 1 base and J 3 bases; bases outside gene matches: 10. The CDR3 consists of 17 residues. CDR3 sequence (DNA): TGCGCCAGCAGCCAAGTAGGGGGAACAGGGGGTGACACTGAAGCTTTCTTT. It yields the protein CASSQVGGTGGDTEAFF.

The chain couples TRBV29-1 to TRBJ2-1, with 13 bases matching TRBD2. Germline loops: CDR1 SQVTM, CDR2 ANQGSEA. Trimming removed 4 bases from V and 4 bases from J; junction bases left unmatched: 10. This CDR3 region has 17 residues. CDR3 sequence (DNA): TGCAGCGTTGGGGATACTAGCGGGAGGGCCCCGTACAATGAGCAGTTCTTC. It translates to CSVGDTSGRAPYNEQFF.

The V and J genes are TRBV29-1 and TRBJ1-1; D ambiguous. Germline V gene lookup returns CDR1 SQVTM and CDR2 ANQGSEA. Trimming cost V 7 bases and J 1 base, with 10 bases left between them. The CDR3 length is 12 residues. CDR3 loop: CSGVEGNTEAFF. The CDR3 nucleotides read TGCAGCGGCGTAGAGGGGAACACTGAAGCTTTCTTT.

The rearrangement links TRBV5-1 to TRBJ2-5, with 7 bases that match TRBD1. Germline CDR1 is SGHRS and CDR2 is YFSETQ. The CDR3 consists of 13 residues. Germline trimming cut 5 bases from V and 2 bases from J; bases unmatched to any gene: 3. The CDR3 nucleotides are TGCGCCAGCAGGGCAGGGGGACAAGAGACCCAGTACTTC. Amino acids: CASRAGGQETQYF.

The chain carries TRBV14 and TRBJ2-7, with D possibly matching TRBD2 (5 bases). The germline CDR1 and CDR2 sequences are SGHDN and FVKESK. This CDR3 is built from 16 residues. V was shortened by 0 bases and J by 3 bases, with 15 bases between the two germline ends. The CDR3 region is CASSQDSTLGLYEQYF. The CDR3 coding sequence is TGTGCCAGCAGCCAAGATTCAACCCTTGGACTCTACGAGCAGTACTTC.

The genes are TRBV29-1 and TRBJ2-7; TRBD1 agrees at 7 bases. From germline, CDR1 is SQVTM and CDR2 ANQGSEA. V was pared by 6 bases and J by 1 base, with 3 bases of the junction left unmatched. This CDR3 is 12 amino acids long. CDR3 DNA: TGCAGCGTGGTACAGGGGTCCTACGAGCAGTACTTC. Residues: CSVVQGSYEQYF.